The 16 T cell receptor beta chains in this list originate from one sample, sequenced in a study of T cell responses to AZD1222 COVID-19 vaccine. Generated by immunoSEQ multiplex PCR, the TCRdb table keeps only in-frame clones and is missing some. The repertoire holds approximately 97,000 clones, with more than 70% as singletons. Sample: peripheral blood, taken on day 0 of AZD1222 vaccination. The receptor source for this set is an adult in good health.

V is TRBV12-5 and J is TRBJ2-7; unclear D gene. V was clipped by 6 bases and J by 1 base, with 10 bases between them. This CDR3 has 13 residues. CDR1 and CDR2 from the germline V gene are LGHNT and FRNRAP. The CDR3 nucleotides read TGTGCTAGTGGCCCCCGCCAGTCCTACGAGCAGTACTTC. The encoded protein is CASGPRQSYEQYF.

The rearrangement links TRBV4-3 to TRBJ1-5; D is unresolved. The CDR3 is 15 residues long. V was pared by 0 bases and J by 3 bases, with 9 bases between. The germline V gene has CDR1 LGHNA and CDR2 YSLEER. The CDR3 DNA is TGCGCCAGCAGCCAAGAGTGGGCCCTCAATCAGCCCCAGCATTTT. It specifies CASSQEWALNQPQHF.

The chain combines TRBV7-2 with TRBJ2-6; D not certain. V was cut by 4 bases and J by 1 base, with 5 bases left in between. Germline V gives CDR1 SGHTA, CDR2 FQGNSA. This CDR3 contains 14 residues. The CDR3 region is CASSSKSGANVLTF. DNA of the CDR3: TGTGCCAGCAGCTCTAAATCTGGGGCCAACGTCCTGACTTTC.

This clone was seen a single time. This chain links TRBV6-4 with TRBJ1-1; no reliable D call. The germline CDR1 and CDR2 sequences are MRHNA and SNTAGT. V was cut by 2 bases and J by 1 base, with 2 bases left in between. CDR3 length equals 12 residues. This CDR3 is CASSDENTEAFF. As DNA, the CDR3 is TGTGCCAGCAGTGACGAGAACACTGAAGCTTTCTTT.

This chain uses TRBV9 with TRBJ2-3, with no clear D. Trimming took off 0 bases at V and 1 base at J, with 6 bases between the two ends. This CDR3 comprises 14 residues. Germline CDR1 and CDR2: SGDLS and YYNGEE. The CDR3 DNA follows: TGTGCCAGCAGCGTAGCGTCGGGCACAGATACGCAGTATTTT. It is translated as CASSVASGTDTQYF. Looking up the rest from reference TRBV9 and TRBJ2-3 gives the full variable domain: DSGVTQTPKHLITATGQRVTLRCSPRSGDLSVYWYQQSLDQGLQFLIQYYNGEERAKGNILERFSAQQFPDLHSELNLSSLELGDSALYFCASSVASGTDTQYFGPGTRLTVL.

This chain links TRBV27 with TRBJ1-5, with D maybe TRBD1 (5 bases). Germline V CDR1 and CDR2: MNHEY, SMNVEV (reference sequence). CDR3 length: 14 amino acids. The V end lost 1 base, the J end lost 2 bases, and 6 bases lay between the germline ends. In DNA, the CDR3 is TGTGCCAGCAGTTTATTGGGGGGCAATCAGCCCCAGCATTTT. Its translation is CASSLLGGNQPQHF.

The chain employs TRBV5-4 and TRBJ2-7; TRBD2 aligns across 11 bases. V gave up 3 bases and J gave up 3 bases; unmatched junction bases: 2. Germline-derived CDR1 and CDR2 are SGHNT and YYREEE (reference sequence). The CDR3 has 14 residues. CDR3 nucleotide sequence: TGTGCCAGCAGCTCCGGGACTAGCGGCTACGAGCAGTACGTC. This gives the protein CASSSGTSGYEQYV.

The gene calls are TRBV6-2 or TRBV6-3 and TRBJ2-3, with D unresolved. V was trimmed by 2 bases and J by 0 bases, leaving 18 bases between them. Germline CDR1 MNHEY, CDR2 SVGEGT. The CDR3 runs 18 residues. CDR3 DNA sequence: TGTGCCAGCAGTTACCTCTCGACAAGGACGTTAAGCACAGATACGCAGTATTTT. It specifies CASSYLSTRTLSTDTQYF.

The chain recombines TRBV28 with TRBJ2-3; no firm D call. With 4 bases removed from V and 6 bases from J, the gap between germline ends came to 5 bases. CDR3 size: 11 residues. From germline, CDR1 is MDHEN and CDR2 SYDVKM. The CDR3 is CASSSRDTQYF. Here the CDR3 DNA reads TGTGCCAGCAGTTCTCGGGATACGCAGTATTTT.

This clone was observed a single time. This chain links TRBV30 with TRBJ1-2, with D perhaps matching TRBD1 (6 bases). Germline values: CDR1 GTSNPN, CDR2 SVGIG (reference sequence). The CDR3 has 11 amino acids. Deletions cut 8 bases from V and 8 bases from J, with 15 bases between. CDR3 protein: CARLRGYGYTF. In DNA form, the CDR3 reads TGTGCCCGCTTAAGGGGGTACGGCTACACCTTC.

V gene TRBV18 combines with J gene TRBJ1-5, with 8 bases lining up with TRBD1. Per the germline V gene, CDR1 is KGHSH and CDR2 is LQKENI. The CDR3 extends over 13 amino acids. Trimming at V came to 6 bases and at J to 7 bases, leaving 5 bases not matched to a gene. CDR3 residues: CASSFDRGQPQHF. Written as DNA, the CDR3 is TGTGCCAGCTCGTTCGACAGGGGCCAGCCCCAGCATTTT.

The rearrangement joins TRBV7-2 to TRBJ2-3; the match to TRBD1 covers 10 bases. The V and J ends lost 5 bases and 9 bases, in that order; junction bases with no gene match: 23. Germline V gene lookup returns CDR1 SGHTA and CDR2 FQGNSA. This CDR3 has 19 amino acids. This CDR3 is CASSTGDRGRSSIPATQYF. The CDR3 DNA reads TGTGCCAGCAGCACGGGGGACAGGGGCCGATCCTCGATTCCAGCGACGCAGTATTTT. Drawing the rest from reference TRBV7-2 and TRBJ2-3, the complete variable domain is GAGVSQSPSNKVTEKGKDVELRCDPISGHTALYWYRQSLGQGLEFLIYFQGNSAPDKSGLPSDRFSAERTGGSVSTLTIQRTQQEDSAVYLCASSTGDRGRSSIPATQYFGPGTRLTVL.

The chain joins TRBV19 to TRBJ2-2, with D possibly being TRBD2 (5 bases). V was cut by 6 bases and J by 1 base, with 12 bases left in between. CDR1 is LNHDA and CDR2 is SQIVND in the germline V gene (reference sequence). The CDR3 runs 15 residues. The CDR3 nucleotides read TGTGCCAGTAGGCTGGAGGCAGGGAACACCGGGGAGCTGTTTTTT. Protein: CASRLEAGNTGELFF. Drawing the rest from reference TRBV19 and TRBJ2-2, the complete variable domain is DGGITQSPKYLFRKEGQNVTLSCEQNLNHDAMYWYRQDPGQGLRLIYYSQIVNDFQKGDIAEGYSVSREKKESFPLTVTSAQKNPTAFYLCASRLEAGNTGELFFGEGSRLTVL.

This rearrangement joins TRBV3-1 (or the pseudogene TRBV3-2) to TRBJ1-1; a weak D match, TRBD1 (5 bases). Per germline, CDR1 LGHDT and CDR2 YNNKEL (reference sequence). V shed 5 bases and J shed 9 bases, with 19 bases lying between them. There are 14 residues in the CDR3. CDR3 nucleotides: TGTGCCAGCAGCTCTCCCTGGGGGGGTATGCAAGCTTTCTTT. Its protein is CASSSPWGGMQAFF.

The V call is TRBV5-1, the J call TRBJ1-1, with TRBD1 as a possible D gene (5 bases). Trimming removed 0 bases at V and 2 bases at J, with 11 bases between. The CDR3 sequence is 15 residues long. Germline CDR1 reads SGHRS; CDR2 reads YFSETQ. The CDR3 protein is CASSLAGRDNTEAFF. The CDR3 region has the DNA TGCGCCAGCAGCTTGGCGGGGCGCGACAACACTGAAGCTTTCTTT.

The V and J genes are TRBV30 and TRBJ2-2, with D perhaps matching TRBD2 (6 bases). The CDR3 contains 17 residues. The germline V and J ends were trimmed by 3 bases and 0 bases, with 17 bases remaining between them. Germline V lookup: CDR1 GTSNPN, CDR2 SVGIG (reference sequence). CDR3 nucleotide sequence: TGTGCCTGGAGAACCCTAACTAGCCGGGCGAACACCGGGGAGCTGTTTTTT. Its protein product is CAWRTLTSRANTGELFF.